The 18 T cell receptor beta chains in this list originate from one sample, sequenced in a study of shared clonotypes between healthy human individuals. Libraries were prepared by immunoSEQ multiplex PCR; TCRdb keeps only in-frame clonotypes and omits some of them. The table has some 2,000,000 clones, 85% to 95% seen once. The sequenced material came from naive CD4+ T cells sorted from blood. Specified subset: CD45RA+ positively selected. These receptors were obtained from a man between 18 and 29 years old in good health.

For this clone: Additional DNA sequences in this sample encode the identical CDR3. The chain has TRBV5-1 and TRBJ1-2; tentative D call: TRBD1 (5 bases). Germline CDR1 SGHRS, CDR2 YFSETQ. The CDR3 is made up of 14 amino acids. V lost 4 bases to trimming and J lost 2 bases, with 12 bases between them. The DNA of the CDR3 is TGCGCCAGCAGCCCCGGCCAGGGAAACTATGGCTACACCTTC. Protein product: CASSPGQGNYGYTF. Based on the CDR3 plus reference TRBV5-1 and TRBJ1-2, the full variable domain is KAGVTQTPRYLIKTRGQQVTLSCSPISGHRSVSWYQQTPGQGLQFLFEYFSETQRNKGNFPGRFSGRQFSNSRSEMNVSTLELGDSALYLCASSPGQGNYGYTFGSGTRLTVV.

This chain links TRBV27 with TRBJ2-5, with 12 bases lining up with TRBD2. Germline V gene lookup returns CDR1 MNHEY and CDR2 SMNVEV (reference sequence). Unmatched junction bases numbered 13, after V lost 6 bases and J lost 2 bases. The CDR3 has 18 amino acids. CDR3 coding DNA: TGTGCCAGCAGCACAAGAACCACTAGCGGGGGGTCTCAAGAGACCCAGTACTTC. This gives the protein CASSTRTTSGGSQETQYF.

The DNA for the CDR3 is TGTGCCAGCAGCTTAAACCCGGGGAACACCGGGGAGCTGTTTTTT. Translating it yields CASSLNPGNTGELFF. The rearrangement joins TRBV7-9 to TRBJ2-2; D remains unclear. This CDR3 is 15 amino acids long. Germline lookup yields CDR1 SEHNR and CDR2 FQNEAQ (reference sequence). Trimming took off 2 bases at V and 1 base at J, with 8 bases between the two ends.

This chain joins TRBV30 and TRBJ1-5; D uncertain. The germline V gene encodes CDR1 GTSNPN and CDR2 SVGIG (reference sequence). This CDR3 contains 14 residues. V shed 2 bases and J shed 9 bases, with 17 bases lying between them. CDR3 nucleotide sequence: TGTGCCTGGAGTTCGGGGTTAATTGGCCGGCCCCAGCATTTT. Protein: CAWSSGLIGRPQHF.

The V call is TRBV2, the J call TRBJ2-2; D gene uncertain. The CDR3 has 14 residues. The germline CDR1 and CDR2 sequences are SNHLY and FYNNEI. Trimming stripped 7 bases from V and 6 bases from J, with 15 bases between. The CDR3 spells CASTVLRFAGELFF. The CDR3 nucleotides are TGTGCCAGCACGGTCCTCCGCTTCGCCGGGGAGCTGTTTTTT. Full variable domain (rest looked up from reference TRBV2 and TRBJ2-2): EPEVTQTPSHQVTQMGQEVILRCVPISNHLYFYWYRQILGQKVEFLVSFYNNEISEKSEIFDDQFSVERPDGSNFTLKIRSTKLEDSAMYFCASTVLRFAGELFFGEGSRLTVL.

This clone was recorded only once. V is TRBV28 and J is TRBJ1-3; 8 nucleotides align to TRBD1. Germline V CDR1 and CDR2: MDHEN, SYDVKM. This CDR3 contains 18 residues. J lost 2 bases, V lost 6 bases, and 15 bases had no gene match. The CDR3 here is CASSSSGQGYGPGNTIYF. Here the CDR3 DNA reads TGTGCCAGCAGCTCATCAGGACAGGGTTATGGTCCTGGAAACACCATATATTTT.

This chain uses TRBV10-3 with TRBJ2-4; D is perhaps TRBD2 (6 bases). The CDR3 extends over 15 amino acids. The germline gives CDR1 ENHRY, CDR2 SYGVKD. Deletions cut 4 bases from V and 4 bases from J, with 14 bases between. DNA of the CDR3: TGTGCCATCAGTGCGACGGGGGTGGGTAAAAACATTCAGTACTTC. Protein: CAISATGVGKNIQYF.

Worth noting for this clone: This clone may be a read error of a much larger clone one base away. The sample has other DNA sequences that encode this CDR3 too. The gene calls are TRBV6-1 and TRBJ1-5; 9 positions agree with TRBD1. Trimming at V came to 8 bases and at J to 1 base, leaving 0 bases not matched to a gene. Germline V gene sequence: CDR1 MNHNS, CDR2 SASEGT. The CDR3 has 13 amino acids. The CDR3 nucleotides read TGTGCCAGCGGACAGGGGAGCAATCAGCCCCAGCATTTT. Translated, it gives CASGQGSNQPQHF.

The chain links TRBV11-2 to TRBJ2-1; tentatively, D is TRBD2 (6 bases). The CDR3 has 16 residues. The germline V and J ends were trimmed by 3 bases and 7 bases, with 19 bases remaining between them. The germline gives CDR1 SGHAT, CDR2 FQNNGV. The CDR3 is CASSLTGRQGHNEQFF. The CDR3 nucleotides read TGTGCCAGCAGCTTGACCGGGAGACAAGGGCATAATGAGCAGTTCTTC.

The genes are TRBV10-2 and TRBJ1-6; 10 nucleotides line up with TRBD1. Unmatched junction bases numbered 6, after V lost 7 bases and J lost 6 bases. The germline V gene encodes CDR1 WSHSY and CDR2 SAAADI. This CDR3 contains 15 residues. CDR3: CASTSGTGVNSPLHF. The CDR3 DNA follows: TGCGCCAGCACCTCCGGGACAGGGGTTAATTCACCCCTCCACTTT.

The chain joins TRBV9 to TRBJ1-4; perhaps TRBD1 as D (5 bases). The CDR3 extends over 14 amino acids. Trimming pared 0 bases from V and 5 bases from J, leaving 8 bases between. Germline loops: CDR1 SGDLS, CDR2 YYNGEE. CDR3: CASSVAGGNEKLFF. The CDR3 DNA reads as TGTGCCAGCAGCGTAGCCGGGGGAAATGAAAAACTGTTTTTT. The full variable domain, in which reference TRBV9 and TRBJ1-4 provide the parts outside the CDR3, is DSGVTQTPKHLITATGQRVTLRCSPRSGDLSVYWYQQSLDQGLQFLIQYYNGEERAKGNILERFSAQQFPDLHSELNLSSLELGDSALYFCASSVAGGNEKLFFGSGTQLSVL.

CDR3 DNA: TGTGCCAGCAGCTTAGAGGGCACTTATAATTCACCCCTCCACTTT. This gives the protein CASSLEGTYNSPLHF. The chain recombines TRBV7-2 with TRBJ1-6; D remains ambiguous. Germline V gene lookup returns CDR1 SGHTA and CDR2 FQGNSA. Trimming stripped 1 base from V and 4 bases from J, with 8 bases between. The CDR3 is 15 residues long.

V and J are TRBV7-2 and TRBJ2-3; D may be TRBD1 or TRBD2 (5 bases each). V lost 4 bases and J 2 bases, leaving 13 bases between the germline ends. The CDR3 extends over 15 amino acids. Germline values: CDR1 SGHTA, CDR2 FQGNSA. The CDR3 reads CASSSNRGFTDTQYF. CDR3 bases: TGTGCCAGCAGCTCGAATCGGGGCTTCACAGATACGCAGTATTTT.

The chain has TRBV5-1 and TRBJ2-3; 7 bases line up with TRBD2. CDR1 is SGHRS and CDR2 is YFSETQ in the germline V gene. The J segment lost 6 bases and the V segment lost 6 bases, leaving 1 base of the junction unmatched. The CDR3 extends over 11 amino acids. The CDR3 nucleotides are TGCGCCAGCAAGGGAGGGGATACGCAGTATTTT. It translates to CASKGGDTQYF.

The V call is TRBV19, the J call TRBJ2-7; 7 nucleotides align to TRBD2. The CDR3 spans 15 residues. The J segment lost 4 bases and the V segment lost 5 bases, leaving 11 bases of the junction unmatched. Germline CDR1 is LNHDA and CDR2 is SQIVND (reference sequence). The CDR3 here is CASSVTGTKQYEQYF. In nucleotides, the CDR3 is TGTGCCAGTAGTGTTACCGGGACTAAACAGTACGAGCAGTACTTC. Combining the CDR3 with reference TRBV19 and TRBJ2-7 gives the whole variable domain DGGITQSPKYLFRKEGQNVTLSCEQNLNHDAMYWYRQDPGQGLRLIYYSQIVNDFQKGDIAEGYSVSREKKESFPLTVTSAQKNPTAFYLCASSVTGTKQYEQYFGPGTRLTVT.

The chain combines TRBV18 with TRBJ2-1; 9 positions match TRBD1. In germline, CDR1 is KGHSH, CDR2 LQKENI. The J segment lost 4 bases and the V segment lost 3 bases, leaving 16 bases of the junction unmatched. There are 19 residues in the CDR3. The CDR3 sequence is CASSPWTGEIAGQYNEQFF. The CDR3 DNA follows: TGTGCCAGCTCACCCTGGACAGGGGAAATAGCGGGTCAATACAATGAGCAGTTCTTC.

A few counts support this clone. The gene calls are TRBV5-1 and TRBJ2-3; 8 positions match TRBD1. Germline-derived CDR1 and CDR2 are SGHRS and YFSETQ. The CDR3 length is 14 residues. V trimming: 3 bases; J trimming: 6 bases; junction bases outside the gene matches: 6. The CDR3 sequence: CASSSGQDRDTQYF. The CDR3 coding sequence is TGCGCCAGCAGCTCGGGACAGGATCGGGATACGCAGTATTTT. Combining the CDR3 with reference TRBV5-1 and TRBJ2-3 gives the whole variable domain KAGVTQTPRYLIKTRGQQVTLSCSPISGHRSVSWYQQTPGQGLQFLFEYFSETQRNKGNFPGRFSGRQFSNSRSEMNVSTLELGDSALYLCASSSGQDRDTQYFGPGTRLTVL.

The V gene is TRBV23-1, the J gene TRBJ2-7; TRBD2 aligns across 7 bases. TRBV23-1 is designated an ORF whose function remains uncertain. There are 13 residues in the CDR3. Trimming removed 5 bases from V and 6 bases from J; junction bases left unmatched: 7. The CDR3 protein is CASSLRGLGEQYF. In DNA form, the CDR3 reads TGCGCCAGCAGTTTACGTGGACTAGGCGAGCAGTACTTC.